The 32 T cell receptor beta chains presented below share a single source sample, sequenced in a study of shared clonotypes between healthy human individuals. Clones were read by immunoSEQ multiplex PCR, and TCRdb kept only the in-frame ones, dropping some. The data contain over 2 million clones, about 95% of them seen just once; the ten biggest clones take up 0.1% to 0.15%. Input material: naive CD4+ T cells sorted from blood. Described subset: CD45RA+ positively selected. These receptors all stem from a man younger than 30 in good health.

The rearrangement uses TRBV18 and TRBJ2-1; D is perhaps TRBD2 (6 bases). CDR1 KGHSH and CDR2 LQKENI come from the germline V gene. Trimming cost V 2 bases and J 3 bases, with 11 bases left between them. This CDR3 has 15 residues. DNA for the CDR3: TGTGCCAGCTCACCATCGCGGGGTGGCTACAATGAGCAGTTCTTC. Amino acid sequence: CASSPSRGGYNEQFF.

The rearrangement uses TRBV4-1 and TRBJ1-6; D not certain. Germline V lookup: CDR1 MGHRA, CDR2 YSYEKL. This CDR3 has 20 amino acids. Trimming cost V 4 bases and J 3 bases, with 25 bases left between them. CDR3 nucleotides: TGCGCCAGCAGCCGAGGGTCTGGAGAACCCCTAGTGGGCTATAATTCACCCCTCCACTTT. Translated, it gives CASSRGSGEPLVGYNSPLHF.

This chain joins TRBV10-3 and TRBJ2-3; TRBD1 matches 8 bases. CDR1 is ENHRY and CDR2 is SYGVKD in the germline V gene. The CDR3 contains 14 residues. Trimming removed 8 bases from V and 5 bases from J; junction bases left unmatched: 9. The CDR3, as DNA: TGTGCCATCGGCCTGACAGGGGCCCTAGATACGCAGTATTTT. Translating gives CAIGLTGALDTQYF.

The rearrangement joins TRBV28 to TRBJ2-7; possible D gene TRBD1, 5 bases. Germline values: CDR1 MDHEN, CDR2 SYDVKM. This CDR3 spans 11 amino acids. V lost 3 bases to trimming and J lost 9 bases, with 9 bases between them. The CDR3 region is CASSLQGRQYF. In DNA form, the CDR3 reads TGTGCCAGCAGTTTGCAGGGAAGGCAGTACTTC.

The chain has TRBV4-1 and TRBJ2-3, with 12 bases identical to TRBD2. With V trimmed by 1 base and J by 0 bases, 5 bases remained unmatched. Germline values: CDR1 MGHRA, CDR2 YSYEKL. The CDR3 extends over 18 amino acids. DNA of the CDR3: TGCGCCAGCAGCCAAGTTAAAGGACTAGCGGGGAGCACAGATACGCAGTATTTT. Amino acid sequence: CASSQVKGLAGSTDTQYF.

In DNA, the CDR3 is TGCGCCAGCAGCTTGGACTCTACTTGGGACACTGAAGCTTTCTTT. Translating it yields CASSLDSTWDTEAFF. This chain connects TRBV5-1 to TRBJ1-1; D gene ambiguous. CDR3 length: 15 amino acids. Germline V gene sequence: CDR1 SGHRS, CDR2 YFSETQ. V lost 0 bases to trimming and J lost 3 bases, with 12 bases between them.

The rearrangement uses TRBV27 and TRBJ2-5, with 15 bases fitting TRBD2. Unmatched junction bases numbered 3, after V lost 2 bases and J lost 8 bases. Germline V gives CDR1 MNHEY, CDR2 SMNVEV (reference sequence). The CDR3 sequence is 15 residues long. CDR3 amino acids: CASSLKGLAGGTQYF. In DNA form, the CDR3 reads TGTGCCAGCAGTTTAAAGGGACTAGCGGGGGGCACCCAGTACTTC.

The chain combines TRBV19 with TRBJ2-7; 12 bases are a match to TRBD1. The CDR3 is 19 residues long. Unmatched junction bases numbered 16, after V lost 4 bases and J lost 3 bases. Germline V CDR1 and CDR2: LNHDA, SQIVND (reference sequence). The CDR3 spells CASSTPGTGGSLAHYEQYF. As DNA, the CDR3 is TGTGCCAGTAGTACTCCCGGGACAGGGGGCTCCCTAGCCCACTACGAGCAGTACTTC.

DNA of the CDR3: TGCAGCGTTTTAAAAGGGGCCCCCTCCTACGAGCAGTACTTC. It codes for CSVLKGAPSYEQYF. The gene calls are TRBV29-1 and TRBJ2-7, with D perhaps matching TRBD1 (5 bases). The CDR3 is made up of 14 amino acids. The germline V gene has CDR1 SQVTM and CDR2 ANQGSEA. V shed 5 bases and J shed 0 bases, with 14 bases lying between them.

The chain carries TRBV15 and TRBJ1-3, with D perhaps TRBD1 (6 bases). The CDR3 extends over 16 amino acids. The V end lost 3 bases, the J end lost 3 bases, and 15 bases lay between the germline ends. Germline CDR1 reads LNHNV; CDR2 reads YYDKDF (reference sequence). CDR3 sequence: CATSSPLGRGGNTIYF. The CDR3 DNA follows: TGTGCCACCAGCAGCCCCCTGGGCAGGGGTGGAAACACCATATATTTT.

This chain connects TRBV9 to TRBJ2-7, with D tentatively TRBD1 (6 bases). CDR1 and CDR2 from the germline V gene are SGDLS and YYNGEE. The germline V and J ends were trimmed by 3 bases and 3 bases, with 13 bases remaining between them. This CDR3 comprises 14 residues. The CDR3 loop is CASSGPRGNYEQYF. The CDR3 region has the DNA TGTGCCAGCAGCGGACCGAGGGGGAACTACGAGCAGTACTTC.

The chain combines TRBV5-1 with TRBJ1-1; 7 bases are a match to TRBD1. This CDR3 has 16 residues. The J segment lost 1 base and the V segment lost 0 bases, leaving 6 bases of the junction unmatched. Germline-derived CDR1 and CDR2 are SGHRS and YFSETQ. CDR3 sequence reads: CASSLAKGASNTEAFF. CDR3 DNA sequence: TGCGCCAGCAGCTTGGCCAAGGGGGCCTCGAACACTGAAGCTTTCTTT.

The chain links TRBV11-2 to TRBJ2-7; no reliable D call. The CDR3 is 15 amino acids. Germline V gene data show CDR1 as SGHAT and CDR2 as FQNNGV. The V and J ends lost 2 bases and 6 bases respectively, with 17 bases between them. The DNA of the CDR3 is TGTGCCAGCAGCTTAAGAGGTAGAACGTTAGGCGAGCAGTACTTC. This encodes CASSLRGRTLGEQYF.

The chain uses TRBV11-2 and TRBJ2-7; D not resolved. CDR3 length equals 12 residues. Trimming took 4 bases from V and 3 from J, leaving 7 bases between them. CDR1 and CDR2 (germline): SGHAT, FQNNGV. The DNA for the CDR3 is TGTGCCAGCAGCTCTGGGTACTACGAGCAGTACTTC. It is translated as CASSSGYYEQYF.

This chain joins TRBV5-1 and TRBJ1-1; D is perhaps TRBD1 (5 bases). The CDR3 runs to 14 residues. V lost 0 bases and J 3 bases, leaving 9 bases between the germline ends. Germline values: CDR1 SGHRS, CDR2 YFSETQ. The CDR3 DNA sequence: TGCGCCAGCAGCTTGGTACTGGGGGACACTGAAGCTTTCTTT. Amino acid sequence: CASSLVLGDTEAFF.

The chain recombines TRBV7-9 with TRBJ1-2; D ambiguous. V was clipped by 4 bases and J by 8 bases, with 11 bases between them. Germline loops: CDR1 SEHNR, CDR2 FQNEAQ (reference sequence). CDR3 length: 12 residues. CDR3 bases: TGTGCCAGCAGCTCCCAGCCTGGAGGCTACACCTTC. This codes for CASSSQPGGYTF.

Turning to this clone: Different DNA sequences within this sample yield the same CDR3. CDR3 DNA sequence: TGTGCCAGTAGTATAGTGGATGAGCAGTTCTTC. It translates to CASSIVDEQFF. The V call is TRBV19, the J call TRBJ2-1; no clear D. CDR3 length equals 11 residues. Germline CDR1 LNHDA, CDR2 SQIVND (reference sequence). V was cut by 1 base and J by 8 bases, with 3 bases left in between.

To note about this clone: The sample holds other DNA sequences that translate to the same CDR3. The V call is TRBV7-2, the J call TRBJ2-7; tentatively, D is TRBD1 (6 bases). The CDR3 extends over 14 amino acids. Between the trimmed V and J ends, which lost 1 base and 2 bases, there was a span of 9 bases. Germline CDR1 and CDR2: SGHTA and FQGNSA. CDR3 coding DNA: TGTGCCAGCAGCTTAGTAACAGGGACCTACGAGCAGTACTTC. Its translation is CASSLVTGTYEQYF.

Notes on this clone: Other nucleotide sequences from this sample produce the same CDR3. This rearrangement joins TRBV11-2 to TRBJ1-1; the D is unclear. Trimming shortened V by 3 bases and J by 1 base, and 6 bases separated the two germline ends. There are 13 residues in the CDR3. Germline CDR1 reads SGHAT; CDR2 reads FQNNGV. The chain's CDR3 is CASSFAGNTEAFF. The CDR3 coding sequence is TGTGCCAGCAGCTTCGCTGGGAACACTGAAGCTTTCTTT.

The V and J genes are TRBV7-2 and TRBJ2-7; D might be TRBD2 (5 bases). The CDR3 extends over 15 amino acids. Germline V gene data show CDR1 as SGHTA and CDR2 as FQGNSA. Trimming removed 4 bases from V and 7 bases from J, with 20 bases in between. In DNA, the CDR3 is TGTGCCAGCAGCTCTCATGCGGCTCTACAGCGGGAGCAGTACTTC. This encodes CASSSHAALQREQYF. The complete variable domain, with remaining parts taken from reference TRBV7-2 and TRBJ2-7, reads GAGVSQSPSNKVTEKGKDVELRCDPISGHTALYWYRQSLGQGLEFLIYFQGNSAPDKSGLPSDRFSAERTGGSVSTLTIQRTQQEDSAVYLCASSSHAALQREQYFGPGTRLTVT.

The rearrangement uses TRBV6-1 and TRBJ1-2; D ambiguous. Germline assignment: CDR1 MNHNS and CDR2 SASEGT. With 8 bases removed from V and 8 bases from J, the gap between germline ends came to 12 bases. CDR3 length: 11 amino acids. Written as DNA, the CDR3 is TGTGCCAGCGGTACCGTGGGCGGCTACACCTTC. Translation gives CASGTVGGYTF.

V and J are TRBV5-6 and TRBJ2-5, with 12 bases lining up with TRBD2. The CDR3 length is 16 residues. Germline V lookup: CDR1 SGHDT, CDR2 YYEEEE. Unmatched junction bases numbered 3, after V lost 2 bases and J lost 1 base. The CDR3 reads CASSFRTSGVQETQYF. As DNA, the CDR3 is TGTGCCAGCAGCTTTAGGACTAGCGGGGTCCAAGAGACCCAGTACTTC.

The chain links TRBV6-5 to TRBJ1-1; TRBD1 matches 9 bases. Unmatched junction bases numbered 6, after V lost 6 bases and J lost 1 base. The CDR3 is 15 amino acids. Germline CDR1 MNHEY, CDR2 SVGAGI. CDR3 sequence reads: CASSRDRDRNTEAFF. The CDR3, as DNA: TGTGCCAGCAGCCGGGACAGGGACCGGAACACTGAAGCTTTCTTT.

Worth noting for this clone: The same CDR3 also results from other DNA sequences found in this sample. The V gene is TRBV30, the J gene TRBJ1-6, with 7 nucleotides matching TRBD1. V was clipped by 5 bases and J by 7 bases; unmatched bases: 5. Germline lookup yields CDR1 GTSNPN and CDR2 SVGIG (reference sequence). CDR3 size: 13 residues. The CDR3 nucleotides read TGTGCCTGGTCAGACAGGGCAAATTCACCCCTCCACTTT. Its translation: CAWSDRANSPLHF.

V usage is TRBV15 and J usage is TRBJ1-5; 8 positions agree with TRBD1. Losses at the gene ends were 2 bases for V and 0 bases for J; bases not matched to a gene: 12. This CDR3 spans 19 amino acids. Germline CDR1 and CDR2: LNHNV and YYDKDF (reference sequence). CDR3 nucleotide sequence: TGTGCCACCAGCAGATGGGGTCGACAGGGGCAGTATAGCAATCAGCCCCAGCATTTT. It encodes CATSRWGRQGQYSNQPQHF.

The chain joins TRBV19 to TRBJ2-1; 7 bases match TRBD2. The CDR3 is 13 residues long. V was clipped by 6 bases and J by 7 bases; unmatched bases: 6. Germline V lookup: CDR1 LNHDA, CDR2 SQIVND (reference sequence). The CDR3 sequence is CASRRIGGNEQFF. CDR3 sequence (DNA): TGTGCCAGTAGGCGGATCGGGGGGAATGAGCAGTTCTTC.

CDR3 loop: CATSRTFSGQGGTGELFF. The CDR3 DNA reads as TGTGCCACCAGCAGAACTTTTTCGGGACAGGGTGGGACCGGGGAGCTGTTTTTT. The chain employs TRBV15 and TRBJ2-2; 9 nucleotides agree with TRBD1. The germline gives CDR1 LNHNV, CDR2 YYDKDF (reference sequence). CDR3 length equals 18 residues. The ends lost 2 bases at V and 5 bases at J; junction bases unmatched: 12.

The chain carries TRBV2 and TRBJ2-3; D is possibly TRBD2 (7 bases). Germline CDR1 is SNHLY and CDR2 is FYNNEI. The CDR3 runs to 13 residues. V was shortened by 9 bases and J by 0 bases, with 10 bases between the two germline ends. The CDR3 DNA reads TGTGCCAGGGCGGGGGCCAGCACAGATACGCAGTATTTT. Its protein product is CARAGASTDTQYF.

Comments on this clone: The sample has other DNA sequences that encode this CDR3 too. This chain joins TRBV5-1 and TRBJ2-5, with D tentatively TRBD2 (6 bases). This CDR3 contains 13 residues. Looked up from germline, CDR1 is SGHRS and CDR2 is YFSETQ. Trimming stripped 4 bases from V and 2 bases from J, with 9 bases between. CDR3 amino acids: CASSPGGQETQYF. CDR3 coding DNA: TGCGCCAGCAGCCCAGGAGGGCAAGAGACCCAGTACTTC.

V and J are TRBV5-1 and TRBJ2-1; 9 bases fit TRBD2. The CDR3 is 17 amino acids. Germline assignment: CDR1 SGHRS and CDR2 YFSETQ. Trimming at V came to 4 bases and at J to 6 bases, leaving 14 bases not matched to a gene. The CDR3 DNA follows: TGCGCCAGCAGCCCGGGGTTGCGGGAGGGCCTGGCCAATGAGCAGTTCTTC. This encodes CASSPGLREGLANEQFF.

The V call is TRBV4-3, the J call TRBJ1-3, with D hard to call. The CDR3 is made up of 13 amino acids. The V end was cut by 3 bases, the J end by 4 bases, with 7 bases between. CDR1 and CDR2 (germline): LGHNA, YSLEER. The CDR3 reads CASSHNNGNTIYF. The DNA for the CDR3 is TGCGCCAGCAGCCACAACAACGGAAACACCATATATTTT.

The rearrangement joins TRBV4-1 to TRBJ2-1; D uncertain. The length of the CDR3 is 16 residues. Looked up from germline, CDR1 is MGHRA and CDR2 is YSYEKL. The V end lost 3 bases, the J end lost 0 bases, and 12 bases lay between the germline ends. The DNA for the CDR3 is TGCGCCAGCAGCCAGGCCGACACGAGCTCCTACAATGAGCAGTTCTTC. This translates into CASSQADTSSYNEQFF.